This is a list of T cell receptor beta chains from one sample in a study. TCRdb re-derived calls from the RT-PCR reads in MiXCR, one entry per CDR3 protein. The sample has about 680,000 distinct CDR3 sequences, 13% to 15% seen once. The sample consisted of memory CD4+ T cells from blood. These receptors all stem from a female donor in good health, serving as a healthy control. The CDR3 runs from the conserved cysteine through the conserved F or W. The D gene is left open where the match is weak. Clone size is given for some rows only: seen once, a few or many times, or a class if the clone is expanded.

V	size	D	J	CDR3	DNA
TRBV29-1	.	TRBD2	TRBJ2-1	CSVGSGIEQFF	TGCAGCGTTGGCAGCGGGATAGAGCAGTTCTTC
TRBV7-2	.	.	TRBJ1-6	CASSPGPAGALHF	TGTGCCAGCAGCCCGGGCCCAGCGGGGGCCCTCCACTTT
TRBV5-1	many	TRBD1	TRBJ1-4	CASSPVRVGQGGEKLFF	TGCGCCAGCAGCCCCGTCCGAGTGGGACAGGGGGGTGAAAAACTGTTTTTT
TRBV27	many	TRBD1	TRBJ2-7	CASSQTGASYEQYF	TGTGCCAGCAGCCAGACAGGGGCGTCCTACGAGCAGTACTTC
TRBV7-2	few	TRBD1	TRBJ2-1	CASSLDGRGLRDEQFF	TGTGCCAGCAGCTTAGATGGCAGGGGGCTTAGAGATGAGCAGTTCTTC
TRBV20-1	few	.	TRBJ2-3	CSGEFSTDTQYF	TGCAGTGGAGAGTTTAGCACAGATACGCAGTATTTT
TRBV5-6	few	.	TRBJ2-3	CASSLERNTDTQYF	TGTGCCAGCAGCTTGGAAAGGAACACAGATACGCAGTATTTT
TRBV7-2	many	TRBD1	TRBJ1-1	CASSEQGAKAFF	TGTGCCAGCAGCGAACAGGGGGCGAAAGCTTTCTTT
TRBV9	many	.	TRBJ1-1	CASSVGFGLQAFF	TGTGCCAGCAGCGTAGGATTTGGACTCCAAGCTTTCTTT
TRBV11-2	many	.	TRBJ1-1	CASSSANEAFF	TGTGCCAGCAGCTCGGCAAACGAAGCTTTCTTT
TRBV10-3	few	.	TRBJ1-1	CAISETGFDTEAFF	TGTGCCATCAGTGAGACAGGGTTCGACACTGAAGCTTTCTTT
TRBV6-6	few	.	TRBJ1-2	CASSYSTGYGDSYTF	TGTGCCAGCAGTTACTCGACGGGGTATGGTGATAGCTACACCTTC
TRBV5-6	many	.	TRBJ2-7	CASSLGSSSYEQYF	TGTGCCAGCAGCTTGGGATCCAGCTCCTACGAGCAGTACTTC
TRBV6-5	many	.	TRBJ2-4	CASIPAVGRNIQYF	TGTGCCAGCATCCCCGCAGTAGGGCGAAACATTCAGTACTTC
TRBV28	few	.	TRBJ2-1	CASRRSSLSYNEQFF	TGTGCCAGCAGGCGTAGCAGCCTATCCTACAATGAGCAGTTCTTC
TRBV5-1	many	.	TRBJ2-1	CASSLRPAADEQFF	TGCGCCAGCAGCTTGCGCCCCGCGGCGGATGAGCAGTTCTTC
TRBV11-2	many	TRBD1	TRBJ2-1	CASSTYTGGYSHEQFF	TGTGCCAGCAGCACTTATACAGGGGGTTACTCGCATGAGCAGTTCTTC
TRBV5-1	few	TRBD1	TRBJ2-5	CASNGQGQETQYF	TGCGCCAGCAACGGACAGGGTCAAGAGACCCAGTACTTC
TRBV20-1	.	.	TRBJ1-1	CSTFRMVDTEAFF	TGCAGTACCTTCAGGATGGTGGACACTGAAGCTTTCTTT
TRBV20-1	few	.	TRBJ1-4	CSALNRDGPEKLFF	TGCAGTGCTCTCAACCGGGACGGACCTGAAAAACTGTTTTTT
TRBV12-5	.	.	TRBJ1-5	CASGLEGTGDSNQPQHF	TGTGCTAGTGGTTTGGAAGGAACAGGCGACAGCAATCAGCCCCAGCATTTT
TRBV20-1	.	.	TRBJ1-2	CSPIPGGDRDYTF	TGCAGTCCGATCCCCGGGGGGGACCGGGACTACACCTTC
TRBV5-6	few	TRBD1	TRBJ1-1	CASSPRQGWLAFF	TGTGCCAGCAGCCCGAGACAGGGTTGGTTAGCTTTCTTT
TRBV7-2	few	.	TRBJ1-2	CASSSPRSQDPDYGYTF	TGTGCCAGCAGCTCCCCCCGGTCTCAGGACCCGGACTATGGCTACACCTTC
TRBV28	.	.	TRBJ2-6	CASLTSGANVLTF	TGTGCCAGCTTAACATCTGGGGCCAACGTCCTGACTTTC
TRBV6-2/TRBV6-3	.	.	TRBJ1-3	CASSYDGSRNTIYF	TGTGCCAGCAGTTACGACGGATCACGAAACACCATATATTTT
TRBV5-5	.	TRBD1	TRBJ1-1	CASSRTGQGAVNTEAFF	TGTGCCAGCAGCAGGACAGGGCAGGGGGCAGTAAACACTGAAGCTTTCTTT
TRBV12-3/TRBV12-4	few	.	TRBJ1-1	CASSLEVGANTEAFF	TGTGCCAGCAGTTTAGAGGTAGGAGCGAACACTGAAGCTTTCTTT
TRBV7-2	many	.	TRBJ2-1	CASSLVIRPQQFF	TGTGCCAGCAGCTTAGTTATCAGGCCGCAACAGTTCTTC
TRBV19	few	TRBD2	TRBJ2-2	CASSFLAGDYDTGELFF	TGTGCCAGTAGTTTTCTAGCGGGAGACTACGACACCGGGGAGCTGTTTTTT
TRBV12-3/TRBV12-4	few	.	TRBJ2-6	CASSLMGRTSGANVLTF	TGTGCCAGCAGTTTAATGGGCAGAACTTCTGGGGCCAACGTCCTGACTTTC
TRBV5-6	.	.	TRBJ1-1	CASSLFGRDTEAFF	TGTGCCAGCAGCTTATTCGGGAGGGACACTGAAGCTTTCTTT
TRBV19	few	.	TRBJ2-2	CASSWGAWGTGELFF	TGTGCCAGTAGTTGGGGGGCTTGGGGCACCGGGGAGCTGTTTTTT
TRBV5-6	few	.	TRBJ1-1	CASSFITGWRTEAFF	TGTGCCAGCAGCTTTATTACAGGGTGGCGGACTGAAGCTTTCTTT
TRBV28	few	TRBD2	TRBJ2-1	CASSGGRALYNEQFF	TGTGCCAGCAGTGGCGGGAGGGCCCTCTACAATGAGCAGTTCTTC
TRBV20-1	few	TRBD1	TRBJ1-1	CSAREPTGGYTEAFF	TGCAGTGCTAGAGAGCCGACAGGGGGCTACACTGAAGCTTTCTTT
TRBV7-6	many	TRBD1	TRBJ2-3	CASSNTGDGTDTQYF	TGTGCCAGCAGCAATACAGGGGACGGCACAGATACGCAGTATTTT
TRBV18	.	.	TRBJ2-5	CASSPGPRETQYF	TGTGCCAGCTCACCGGGCCCACGGGAGACCCAGTACTTC